This T cell receptor beta chain was recovered during a study of blood T cell repertoires in COVID-19. The CDR3 totals 13 residues. V lost 5 bases and J lost 5; bases outside the gene matches: 5. In the study's own analysis: How many nucleated cells were present was estimated from reference gene primer amplification. Profiled with immunoSEQ multiplex PCR; TCRdb holds only in-frame clones, not every one. From that table come the V and J calls and clone size; the DNA was used to work out D and trimming. The sample carries about 89,000 clones, 75% to 95% recorded once. The TCR was taken from a human donor with active COVID-19. The donor label of this sample is uncertain. V and J are TRBV12-3 or TRBV12-4 and TRBJ1-1; 7 bases match TRBD1. The sample comprised peripheral blood. CDR3 loop: CASSRQGGTEAFF. The CDR3 DNA follows: TGTGCCAGCAGTCGACAGGGCGGGACTGAAGCTTTCTTT.